This T cell receptor (beta chain) was sequenced for a study of shared clonotypes between healthy human individuals. Clones were sequenced by immunoSEQ multiplex PCR, and TCRdb holds only the in-frame ones, with some missing. The data hold over 850,000 clones, with around 82% observed a single time. Of note for this clone: The antigen is undetermined.

The germline CDR1 and CDR2 sequences are MNHEY and SMNVEV (reference sequence). The CDR3 has 14 amino acids. V was pared by 2 bases and J by 3 bases, with 2 bases of the junction left unmatched. Study-level results: Deeper or shallower sequencing was expected to change how clonotypes are shared among donors.

Sequencing was performed on memory CD4+ T cells from PBMCs. Indicated subset: CD45RA-negative fraction. This receptor was identified in a young man in good health. Some clones in this sample may be carry-over from other donors' samples. V usage is TRBV27 and J usage is TRBJ2-7, with 9 nucleotides matching TRBD2. The CDR3 is CASSLAGGGYEQYF. CDR3 DNA: TGTGCCAGCAGTTTAGCGGGAGGGGGCTACGAGCAGTACTTC.